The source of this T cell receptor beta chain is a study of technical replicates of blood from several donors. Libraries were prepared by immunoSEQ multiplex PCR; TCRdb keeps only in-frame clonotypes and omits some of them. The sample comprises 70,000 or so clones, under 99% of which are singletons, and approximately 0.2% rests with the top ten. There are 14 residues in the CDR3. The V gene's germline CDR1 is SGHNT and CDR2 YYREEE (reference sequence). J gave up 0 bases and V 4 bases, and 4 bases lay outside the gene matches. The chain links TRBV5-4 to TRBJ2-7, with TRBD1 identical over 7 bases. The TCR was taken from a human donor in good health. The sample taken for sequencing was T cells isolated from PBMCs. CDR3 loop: CASSKQGLSYEQYF. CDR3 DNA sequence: TGTGCCAGCAGCAAACAGGGGCTCTCCTACGAGCAGTACTTC.